This is a list of T cell receptor beta chains from one sample in a study of blood T cell repertoires in COVID-19. Measured with immunoSEQ multiplex PCR; TCRdb has only the in-frame clones, and not every one. The sample comprises about 44,000 clones, more than 65% of which are singletons, and approximately 61% rests with the top ten. The material sequenced was peripheral blood. The receptors derive from an elderly man with acute or convalescent COVID-19. Both conserved end residues are part of each CDR3. A D gene is named only where the DNA matches it firmly. Only some rows state a clone size, as once, few, many or a class for expanded clones.

clone size,V gene,J gene,D gene,CDR3 protein,CDR3 DNA
few,TRBV6-5,TRBJ2-7,TRBD2,CASSYSKSSGRYEQYF,TGTGCCAGCAGTTACTCGAAATCTAGCGGGAGATACGAGCAGTACTTC
NA,TRBV5-1,TRBJ1-3,TRBD1,CASSSETGGHSGNTIYF,TGCGCCAGCAGCTCGGAGACAGGGGGCCACTCTGGAAACACCATATATTTT
NA,TRBV27,TRBJ2-4,NA,CATGPQGRNIQYF,TGTGCCACCGGTCCCCAGGGGCGAAACATTCAGTACTTC
few,TRBV6-2/TRBV6-3,TRBJ2-7,TRBD1,CASSTLGTGNYEQYF,TGTGCCAGCAGTACGCTAGGGACAGGGAACTACGAGCAGTACTTC
NA,TRBV28,TRBJ1-2,NA,CASSILGLGYTF,TGTGCCAGCAGTATCCTGGGCCTTGGCTACACCTTC
NA,TRBV5-1,TRBJ2-7,NA,CASSLVGGSSYEQYF,TGCGCCAGCAGCTTGGTAGGCGGAAGCTCCTACGAGCAGTACTTC
few,TRBV28,TRBJ1-6,TRBD1,CASSPDRGQRNSPLHF,TGTGCCAGCAGTCCAGACAGGGGGCAAAGGAATTCACCCCTCCACTTT
once,TRBV28,TRBJ2-3,TRBD1,CASSSHPGGIGTDTQYF,TGTGCCAGCAGCTCCCATCCAGGGGGTATAGGCACAGATACGCAGTATTTT
once,TRBV6-1,TRBJ2-5,NA,CASSDGGAPWETQYF,TGTGCCAGCAGTGATGGGGGCGCCCCGTGGGAGACCCAGTACTTC
once,TRBV7-9,TRBJ1-2,TRBD1,CAHRPVGQGENGYTF,TGTGCCCACCGGCCTGTGGGACAGGGAGAGAATGGCTACACCTTC